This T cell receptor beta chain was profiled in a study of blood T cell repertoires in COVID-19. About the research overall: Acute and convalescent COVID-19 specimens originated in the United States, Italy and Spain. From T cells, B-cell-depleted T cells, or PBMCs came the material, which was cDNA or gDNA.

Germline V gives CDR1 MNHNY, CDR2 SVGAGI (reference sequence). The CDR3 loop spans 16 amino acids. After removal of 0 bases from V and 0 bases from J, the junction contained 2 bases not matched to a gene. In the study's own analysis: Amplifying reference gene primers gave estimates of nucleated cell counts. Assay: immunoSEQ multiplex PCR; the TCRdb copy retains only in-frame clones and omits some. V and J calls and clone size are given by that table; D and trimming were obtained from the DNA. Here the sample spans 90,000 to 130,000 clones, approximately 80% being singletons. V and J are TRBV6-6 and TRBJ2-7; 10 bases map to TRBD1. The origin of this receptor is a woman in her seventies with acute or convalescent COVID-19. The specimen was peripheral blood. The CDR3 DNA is TGTGCCAGCAGTTACTCGAGACAGGGGGCCTCCTACGAGCAGTACTTC. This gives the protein CASSYSRQGASYEQYF.